Listed below are T cell receptor beta chains from one sample, sequenced in a study of T cell responses to AZD1222 COVID-19 vaccine. The method was immunoSEQ multiplex PCR; TCRdb's version includes in-frame clones alone and lacks a portion of them. The sample lists about 98,000 clones, 70% to 90% occurring once. The sequenced sample was peripheral blood, obtained on day 0 of AZD1222 vaccination. These receptors all stem from an adult in good health. The CDR3 runs from the conserved cysteine through the conserved F or W. D genes are given only for firm matches. Size values are once, few and many counts, or a class for expanded clones, and some rows have none.

d_call	j_call	clone_size	v_call	cdr3_aa	cdr3_nt
-	TRBJ2-2	-	TRBV7-9	CASSLVGRGAGELFF	TGTGCCAGCAGCTTAGTCGGCAGGGGAGCCGGGGAGCTGTTTTTT
-	TRBJ2-7	-	TRBV2	CASSVTRRHEQYF	TGTGCCAGCAGTGTGACTAGACGGCACGAGCAGTACTTC
-	TRBJ2-7	-	TRBV7-9	CASSFLGGGGVSYEQYF	TGTGCCAGCAGCTTCCTTGGAGGAGGAGGGGTTTCCTACGAGCAGTACTTC
TRBD2	TRBJ2-1	once	TRBV5-4	CASSLGTAGGSYNEQFF	TGTGCCAGCAGCTTGGGTACAGCGGGAGGTTCCTACAATGAGCAGTTCTTC
-	TRBJ2-7	once	TRBV5-1	CASSLDSPNEQYF	TGCGCCAGCAGCCTGGACTCGCCCAACGAGCAGTACTTC
TRBD1	TRBJ2-7	-	TRBV3-1/TRBV3-2	CASSQGQRSYEQYF	TGTGCCAGCAGCCAGGGACAGCGATCCTACGAGCAGTACTTC
-	TRBJ2-2	-	TRBV18	CASSPRASSANTGELFF	TGTGCCAGCTCACCACGGGCCTCTTCAGCGAACACCGGGGAGCTGTTTTTT
-	TRBJ2-1	-	TRBV6-5	CAGRPPKEQFF	TGTGCCGGGCGCCCTCCCAAGGAGCAGTTCTTC
TRBD1	TRBJ2-7	-	TRBV27	CASSYRTGGNEQYF	TGTGCCAGCAGTTACCGGACAGGGGGCAACGAGCAGTACTTC
-	TRBJ1-4	-	TRBV19	CATASRLPNEKLFF	TGTGCCACCGCTAGTCGGTTACCTAATGAAAAACTGTTTTTT
-	TRBJ2-5	few	TRBV9	CASTPGWALETQYF	TGTGCCAGCACCCCAGGTTGGGCACTAGAGACCCAGTACTTC
-	TRBJ2-7	-	TRBV27	CASSWDGRGEQYF	TGTGCCAGCTCTTGGGACGGGAGAGGGGAGCAGTACTTC